This T cell receptor (beta chain) was identified during a study of blood T cell repertoires in COVID-19. CDR3 length: 14 residues. CDR1 and CDR2 (germline): MNHEY, SVGAGI. Worth noting for this clone: The junction departs from the called germline gene at one end, perhaps through a read error.

Sequenced by immunoSEQ multiplex PCR; TCRdb stores in-frame clones only, minus some. The sample carries approximately 180,000 clones, more than 75% recorded once. Input material: peripheral blood. This receptor was obtained from a woman aged 70 to 79 with COVID-19, enrolled during active disease. V is TRBV6-5 and J is TRBJ2-7; a weak D match, TRBD1 (5 bases). CDR3 sequence (DNA): TGTGCCGGCAGTTACACAGGAACACCCTACGAGCAGTACTTC. Its protein product is CAGSYTGTPYEQYF.